This T cell receptor beta chain derives from a study of T cell responses to AZD1222 COVID-19 vaccine. Clones were sequenced by immunoSEQ multiplex PCR, and TCRdb holds only the in-frame ones, with some missing. The sample gives about 120,000 clones, around 90% of which show up once; around 6.1% is in the top ten. This CDR3 comprises 15 residues. The V end was cut by 3 bases, the J end by 6 bases, with 17 bases between. Looked up from germline, CDR1 is SGHRS and CDR2 is YFSETQ. Comments on this clone: What it binds is unknown.

The study, taken as a whole, reports: Donors were chiefly white British, with a greater number of females, and clonal diversity was perhaps underestimated.

The clonotype originates from an adult in good health. This sample comprised peripheral blood, obtained on day 0 of AZD1222 vaccination. This chain joins TRBV5-1 and TRBJ2-3, with D perhaps matching TRBD2 (7 bases). CDR3 nucleotides: TGCGCCAGCAGCTCGGGGGGACAACCCACGGATACGCAGTATTTT. It is translated as CASSSGGQPTDTQYF.